A selection of T cell receptor beta chains follows, all from one sample in a study of cytomegalovirus exposure and HLA in healthy donors. Sequencing used immunoSEQ multiplex PCR; TCRdb keeps in-frame clones, though not all of them. This sample has about 190,000 clones, with around 84% found just once. Sequencing used PBMCs. Source of these receptors: a woman under 30 in good health and CMV-seronegative. Both conserved end residues are part of each CDR3. The order of the fields is V gene, clone size, J gene, D gene, CDR3 DNA, CDR3 protein. D genes are given only for firm matches. Clone size is shown for a subset of rows, as once, few, many or a class of expanded clone.

TRBV7-2,-,TRBJ2-1,TRBD1,TGTGCCAGCAGCTGGACAGGTCACAATGAGCAGTTCTTC,CASSWTGHNEQFF
TRBV21-1,-,TRBJ2-7,-,TGTGCCAGCAGCAAAGCGAGTAGCGGGAGCCTAGCCCCCCACGAGCAGTACTTC,CASSKASSGSLAPHEQYF
TRBV9,-,TRBJ1-1,-,TGTGCCAGCAGCGTAGCAGGGAACACTGAAGCTTTCTTT,CASSVAGNTEAFF
TRBV7-2,-,TRBJ2-1,TRBD2,TGTGCCAGCAGCACCAGACTAGCGGGATCCTTCTACAATGAGCAGTTCTTC,CASSTRLAGSFYNEQFF
TRBV16,-,TRBJ2-7,TRBD1,TGTGCCAGCAGCCATGATTGGACAGGGACCTACGAGCAGTACTTC,CASSHDWTGTYEQYF
TRBV5-5,-,TRBJ2-2,TRBD2,TGTGCCAGCACGGGACTAGCGGGAGTAACCGGGGAGCTGTTTTTT,CASTGLAGVTGELFF
TRBV28,-,TRBJ2-7,TRBD2,TGTGCCAGCAGTCCGGGGGGACTAGCGGGAGTAGGATACGAGCAGTACTTC,CASSPGGLAGVGYEQYF
TRBV6-5,-,TRBJ2-2,TRBD1,TGTGCCAGCAGCCGACAGGGGGCCAGCACCGGGGAGCTGTTTTTT,CASSRQGASTGELFF
TRBV18,-,TRBJ2-5,TRBD1,TGTGCCAGCTCACCTTCGACAGGGGAGTCCCAAGAGACCCAGTACTTC,CASSPSTGESQETQYF
TRBV27,once,TRBJ1-6,-,TGTGCCAGCAGTTTATCGAGGGCAGCTGATTATAATTCACCCCTCCACTTT,CASSLSRAADYNSPLHF
TRBV9,-,TRBJ2-2,TRBD2,TGTGCCAGCAGCGTAAGAGCGGGAACCGGGGAGCTGTTTTTT,CASSVRAGTGELFF
TRBV9,-,TRBJ2-2,TRBD2,TGTGCCAGCAGCGTCCTAGCGGGAGGGGCCGGGGAGCTGTTTTTT,CASSVLAGGAGELFF
TRBV18,-,TRBJ2-2,-,TGTGCCAGCTCACCACCAGGGGCAGGGTACGCCGGGGAGCTGTTTTTT,CASSPPGAGYAGELFF
TRBV2,-,TRBJ2-3,TRBD2,TGTGCCGGAGGACGCGGGAGGCAGGGAGATACGCAGTATTTT,CAGGRGRQGDTQYF
TRBV30,-,TRBJ2-7,-,TGTGCCTGGAGTGTACCTTGGGTTAGGGACTTGTACGAGCAGTACTTC,CAWSVPWVRDLYEQYF
TRBV28,-,TRBJ2-5,-,TGTGCCAGCAGTTTATGGGTTCTTGGACAGTTCCAAGAGACCCAGTACTTC,CASSLWVLGQFQETQYF
TRBV28,-,TRBJ2-7,TRBD2,TGTGCCAGCAGTTTAATTACTAGCGGGAAAGCCTACGAGCAGTACTTC,CASSLITSGKAYEQYF
TRBV28,-,TRBJ2-2,TRBD2,TGTGCCAGCAGTTTGGGGTGGCTAGCGGAGTCCGGGGAGCTGTTTTTT,CASSLGWLAESGELFF
TRBV4-3,-,TRBJ2-5,TRBD1,TGCGCCAGCAGCCAAGATCTGGTCAGGGGGCGAATCGGAGAGACCCAGTACTTC,CASSQDLVRGRIGETQYF
TRBV5-1,few,TRBJ1-1,-,TGCGCCAGCAGCTTGGTTGGGGGCCTTTCCACTGAAGCTTTCTTT,CASSLVGGLSTEAFF
TRBV4-1,-,TRBJ2-1,TRBD2,TGCGCCAGCAGCCAGGGTAGCGGGACTTCCTACAATGAGCAGTTCTTC,CASSQGSGTSYNEQFF
TRBV27,-,TRBJ2-3,TRBD2,TGTGCCAGCAGTTTAGCGGGAGGGAGCACAGATACGCAGTATTTT,CASSLAGGSTDTQYF
TRBV19,once,TRBJ2-5,-,TGTGCCAGTAGTATAGTTAACAGGGAGACCCAGTACTTC,CASSIVNRETQYF